This T cell receptor (beta chain) was found in a study of T cell repertoires in cytomegalovirus infection. Whole-study results and caveats: Across the ex vivo response, the dominant clonotypes were HLA-C-restricted CMV-specific TCR beta clonotypes.

The CDR3 length is 14 residues. Germline V CDR1 and CDR2: DFQATT, SNEGSKA (reference sequence). Trimming cost V 5 bases and J 2 bases, with 15 bases left between them. There are many counts of this clonotype. Its antigen is unknown. Each CDR3 protein gets one entry after TCRdb re-called the reads with MiXCR. The data hold approximately 110,000 distinct CDR3 sequences, with about 32% observed a single time. This receptor was identified in a human donor in good health (CMV status not recorded). Some clones in this sample may be carry-over from other donors' samples. V usage is TRBV20-1 and J usage is TRBJ2-5, with D perhaps given as TRBD1 or TRBD2 (5 bases each). The material was CD8+ T cells from cultured PBMCs, obtained from culture after CMV antigen stimulation. This CDR3 is CSARIGDAQETQYF. The CDR3 nucleotides are TGCAGTGCTCGCATTGGGGACGCACAAGAGACCCAGTACTTC.